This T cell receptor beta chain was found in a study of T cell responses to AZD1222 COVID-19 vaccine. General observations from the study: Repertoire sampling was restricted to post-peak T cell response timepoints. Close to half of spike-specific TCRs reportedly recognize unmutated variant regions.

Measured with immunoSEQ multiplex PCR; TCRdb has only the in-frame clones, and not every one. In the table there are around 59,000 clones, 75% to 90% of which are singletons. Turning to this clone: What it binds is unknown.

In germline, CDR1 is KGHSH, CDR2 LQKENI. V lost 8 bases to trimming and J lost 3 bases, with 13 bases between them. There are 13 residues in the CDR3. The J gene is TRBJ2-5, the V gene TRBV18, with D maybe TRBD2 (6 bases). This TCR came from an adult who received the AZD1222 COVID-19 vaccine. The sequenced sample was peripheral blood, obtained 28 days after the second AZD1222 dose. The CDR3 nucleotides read TGTGCCAGCCTACCGGGAGCCGAAGAGACCCAGTACTTC. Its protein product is CASLPGAEETQYF.